The following is a T cell receptor beta chain sequence with its context. Its antigen is still unknown. The sample belongs to a study of blood T cells in healthy people across ages. Study-wide results and caveats: Those diversity estimates obtained from one million T cells were thought to be underestimates. Diversity of TCR beta per million T cells declined in a roughly linear way with age.

Ranging in age from roughly 6 to 95, the donors were healthy Caucasian individuals from Russia. Researchers report isolating at least 7 million PBMCs per sample. Then a second PCR, running roughly 7 to 11 cycles, was carried out with a sample-barcoded 5' primer and a J-beta primer mix. TCRdb re-called the 5' RACE reads through MiXCR, storing one row per CDR3 protein. The table includes approximately 940,000 distinct CDR3 sequences, roughly 50% detected once. Germline V gene lookup returns CDR1 SGHTA and CDR2 FQGNSA. The CDR3 spans 14 residues. V gave up 3 bases and J gave up 0 bases, with 6 bases separating them.

The chain couples TRBV7-2 to TRBJ1-5; D is uncertain. This clonotype originated in a man aged 30 to 39 in good health. Material for sequencing was blood. In DNA form, the CDR3 reads TGTGCCAGCAGCTTCCAGTATAGCAATCAGCCCCAGCATTTT. This encodes CASSFQYSNQPQHF.